These T cell receptor beta chains were read from a single sample in a study of blood T cell repertoires in COVID-19. Here immunoSEQ multiplex PCR was the method, and the copy in TCRdb shows in-frame clones only, minus some. The repertoire holds roughly 150,000 clones, with 85% to 90% as singletons. The sequenced sample was peripheral blood. The receptors here all came from a man younger than 30 with COVID-19, enrolled during active disease. Each CDR3 is given with its conserved first and last residue. Fields, in order: D gene, clone size, CDR3 length, V gene, J gene, CDR3 protein, CDR3 DNA. The D gene is left open where the match is weak. A clone size is listed for some rows: how often the clone was seen (once, few, many), or a class if it is expanded.

d_gene: TRBD1; abundance: .; len: 15; v_gene: TRBV7-9; j_gene: TRBJ1-4; CDR3aa: CASSSDRARDEKLFF; CDR3nt: TGTGCCAGCAGCTCAGACAGGGCCCGAGATGAAAAACTGTTTTTT
d_gene: TRBD1; abundance: .; len: 15; v_gene: TRBV6-2/TRBV6-3; j_gene: TRBJ2-3; CDR3aa: CASSNTGGGTDTQYF; CDR3nt: TGTGCCAGCAGCAATACAGGGGGCGGCACAGATACGCAGTATTTT
d_gene: TRBD2; abundance: once; len: 17; v_gene: TRBV4-3; j_gene: TRBJ2-1; CDR3aa: CASSRRPGLAGDNEQFF; CDR3nt: TGCGCCAGCAGCCGGAGGCCGGGACTAGCGGGGGACAATGAGCAGTTCTTC
d_gene: .; abundance: .; len: 15; v_gene: TRBV19; j_gene: TRBJ1-2; CDR3aa: CASSMVEDNPYGYTF; CDR3nt: TGTGCCAGTAGTATGGTAGAGGACAACCCCTATGGCTACACCTTC
d_gene: TRBD2; abundance: .; len: 14; v_gene: TRBV7-2; j_gene: TRBJ2-1; CDR3aa: CASSPRLAANEQFF; CDR3nt: TGTGCCAGCAGCCCTAGACTAGCGGCCAATGAGCAGTTCTTC
d_gene: .; abundance: .; len: 13; v_gene: TRBV7-2; j_gene: TRBJ2-1; CDR3aa: CASGRSGNNEQFF; CDR3nt: TGTGCCAGCGGTCGGTCGGGGAACAATGAGCAGTTCTTC
d_gene: .; abundance: .; len: 14; v_gene: TRBV28; j_gene: TRBJ1-5; CDR3aa: CASSLAETNQPQHF; CDR3nt: TGTGCCAGCAGTTTGGCGGAGACTAATCAGCCCCAGCATTTT
d_gene: TRBD1; abundance: .; len: 15; v_gene: TRBV13; j_gene: TRBJ2-4; CDR3aa: CASSLGGQGINIQYF; CDR3nt: TGTGCCAGCAGCTTAGGGGGACAGGGCATAAACATTCAGTACTTC
d_gene: .; abundance: once; len: 14; v_gene: TRBV14; j_gene: TRBJ2-1; CDR3aa: CASSRTLGLDEQFF; CDR3nt: TGTGCCAGCAGCCGGACCCTGGGGCTGGATGAGCAGTTCTTC
d_gene: .; abundance: .; len: 13; v_gene: TRBV27; j_gene: TRBJ1-6; CDR3aa: CASAQGGGSPLHF; CDR3nt: TGTGCCAGCGCTCAGGGCGGCGGTTCACCCCTCCACTTT
d_gene: TRBD1; abundance: .; len: 16; v_gene: TRBV5-6; j_gene: TRBJ1-6; CDR3aa: CASSLRDREADSPLHF; CDR3nt: TGTGCCAGCAGCCTCCGGGACAGGGAGGCGGATTCACCCCTCCACTTT
d_gene: .; abundance: .; len: 15; v_gene: TRBV13; j_gene: TRBJ2-1; CDR3aa: CASSLGPSAYNEQFF; CDR3nt: TGTGCCAGCAGCTTAGGGCCTAGCGCCTACAATGAGCAGTTCTTC
d_gene: TRBD2; abundance: .; len: 17; v_gene: TRBV7-9; j_gene: TRBJ2-1; CDR3aa: CASSLVAGLHSYNEQFF; CDR3nt: TGTGCCAGCAGTTTAGTAGCGGGGCTTCACTCCTACAATGAGCAGTTCTTC
d_gene: .; abundance: .; len: 17; v_gene: TRBV18; j_gene: TRBJ2-7; CDR3aa: CASSPPGLTESSYEQYF; CDR3nt: TGTGCCAGCTCACCTCCTGGCCTGACGGAGAGCTCCTACGAGCAGTACTTC
d_gene: .; abundance: .; len: 14; v_gene: TRBV2; j_gene: TRBJ2-7; CDR3aa: CASTEGYGRGEQYF; CDR3nt: TGTGCCAGCACCGAAGGGTACGGCCGGGGCGAGCAGTACTTC
d_gene: TRBD2; abundance: .; len: 19; v_gene: TRBV2; j_gene: TRBJ2-6; CDR3aa: CASRTRALGRESGANVLTF; CDR3nt: TGTGCCAGCAGGACCCGGGCCTTAGGGAGGGAGTCTGGGGCCAACGTCCTGACTTTC
d_gene: TRBD2; abundance: .; len: 16; v_gene: TRBV6-2/TRBV6-3; j_gene: TRBJ2-7; CDR3aa: CASSYRASGIYYEQYF; CDR3nt: TGTGCCAGCAGTTACAGGGCTAGCGGGATCTACTACGAGCAGTACTTC
d_gene: .; abundance: .; len: 16; v_gene: TRBV14; j_gene: TRBJ1-3; CDR3aa: CASSHLGPSSGNTIYF; CDR3nt: TGTGCCAGCAGCCATTTGGGCCCATCCTCTGGAAACACCATATATTTT
d_gene: .; abundance: .; len: 18; v_gene: TRBV5-1; j_gene: TRBJ2-6; CDR3aa: CASSFFGTVGSGANVLTF; CDR3nt: TGCGCCAGCAGCTTCTTTGGGACAGTCGGGAGTGGGGCCAACGTCCTGACTTTC
d_gene: .; abundance: .; len: 15; v_gene: TRBV29-1; j_gene: TRBJ2-4; CDR3aa: CSVRQALLAKNIQYF; CDR3nt: TGCAGCGTGAGACAGGCTCTCCTAGCCAAAAACATTCAGTACTTC
d_gene: .; abundance: .; len: 14; v_gene: TRBV19; j_gene: TRBJ1-5; CDR3aa: CASSMVTRSQPQHF; CDR3nt: TGTGCCAGTAGTATGGTTACTAGGAGTCAGCCCCAGCATTTT